A single sample gave rise to the 25 T cell receptor beta chains below, sequenced in a study of shared clonotypes between healthy human individuals. The protocol was immunoSEQ multiplex PCR, while the TCRdb copy is restricted to in-frame clones and leaves out a portion. The sample has 900,000 to 1,200,000 clones; around 78% are singletons. The sequenced sample was memory CD4+ T cells from PBMCs. Documented subset: CD45RA-negative fraction. These receptors were collected from a man aged 18-30 years in good health. Some clones in this sample may be carry-over from other donors' samples.

CDR3 in DNA: TGTGCCAGCAAGGTACAGGGGTCTAATGAAAAACTGTTTTTT. This translates into CASKVQGSNEKLFF. The chain couples TRBV6-5 to TRBJ1-4, with 7 bases identical to TRBD1. Germline V gene lookup returns CDR1 MNHEY and CDR2 SVGAGI. The CDR3 contains 14 residues. The V gene end was trimmed by 7 bases and the J gene end by 3 bases; junction bases not matched to a gene: 5.

Comments on this clone: A far larger clone lies a single base away; this is likely a read error. The same CDR3 can be traced to other DNA sequences in this sample. The DNA of the CDR3 is TGTGCCAGCAGTGAAGCTACCGGGGAGCTGTTTTTT. Protein: CASSEATGELFF. V and J are TRBV2 and TRBJ2-2, with no clear D. Germline values: CDR1 SNHLY, CDR2 FYNNEI. V was shortened by 0 bases and J by 5 bases, with 1 base between the two germline ends. The CDR3 consists of 12 residues.

This chain uses TRBV19 with TRBJ1-5; maybe TRBD1 (6 bases). The CDR3 loop spans 18 amino acids. The germline CDR1 and CDR2 sequences are LNHDA and SQIVND (reference sequence). Trimming cost V 3 bases and J 5 bases, with 23 bases left between them. The CDR3 region is CASSIRVQGKNWDQPQHF. Written as DNA, the CDR3 is TGTGCCAGTAGTATTAGGGTACAGGGAAAGAATTGGGATCAGCCCCAGCATTTT.

The chain is built from TRBV28 and TRBJ2-1, with 9 positions matching TRBD2. With 8 bases clipped from V and 0 bases from J, the junction kept 2 bases outside the gene matches. The CDR3 has 14 residues. Germline V gene lookup returns CDR1 MDHEN and CDR2 SYDVKM. For the CDR3, the DNA is TGTGCCAGCGTTAGCGGGAGCTCCTACAATGAGCAGTTCTTC. It specifies CASVSGSSYNEQFF.

A word on this clone: This sample includes further DNA sequences coding for the same CDR3. The rearrangement links TRBV5-1 to TRBJ2-4; D may be TRBD2 (6 bases). Germline values: CDR1 SGHRS, CDR2 YFSETQ. Trimming removed 3 bases from V and 0 bases from J, with 13 bases in between. The CDR3 runs 16 residues. The CDR3 protein is CASSSDGGLAKNIQYF. In DNA form, the CDR3 reads TGCGCCAGCAGCTCAGACGGGGGACTAGCCAAAAACATTCAGTACTTC.

The V gene is TRBV30, the J gene TRBJ1-3; D is possibly TRBD1 (6 bases). This CDR3 has 16 amino acids. Germline CDR1 is GTSNPN and CDR2 is SVGIG (reference sequence). Trimming pared 0 bases from V and 6 bases from J, leaving 18 bases between. The CDR3 loop reads CAWSVLGGLSQNTIYF. The DNA of the CDR3 is TGTGCCTGGAGTGTACTTGGGGGGCTCTCGCAAAACACCATATATTTT. Full variable domain (remainder filled in from reference TRBV30 and TRBJ1-3): SQTIHQWPATLVQPVGSPLSLECTVEGTSNPNLYWYRQAAGRGLQLLFYSVGIGQISSEVPQNLSASRPQDRQFILSSKKLLLSDSGFYLCAWSVLGGLSQNTIYFGEGSWLTVV.

The chain uses TRBV7-2 and TRBJ1-1, with D possibly matching TRBD1 (5 bases). This CDR3 is built from 12 residues. The V end was cut by 7 bases, the J end by 6 bases, with 12 bases between. Germline lookup yields CDR1 SGHTA and CDR2 FQGNSA. CDR3 amino acids: CASTGRRAEAFF. The CDR3 nucleotides read TGTGCCAGCACAGGGCGGAGGGCTGAAGCTTTCTTT.

The table lists this clone with a few counts. The genes are TRBV7-9 and TRBJ2-1; 13 positions match TRBD2. Germline V gives CDR1 SEHNR, CDR2 FQNEAQ (reference sequence). The CDR3 is made up of 14 amino acids. V lost 5 bases and J lost 8; bases outside the gene matches: 3. As DNA, the CDR3 is TGTGCCAGCAGCACTAGCGGGAGGGAGGATGAGCAGTTCTTC. Encoded protein: CASSTSGREDEQFF.

Comment on this clone: This specimen includes other DNA sequences encoding the same CDR3. This chain connects TRBV5-1 to TRBJ2-5, with a weak D call TRBD2 (6 bases). The V end lost 0 bases, the J end lost 5 bases, and 14 bases lay between the germline ends. Germline CDR1 is SGHRS and CDR2 is YFSETQ. The CDR3 sequence is 15 residues long. CDR3 sequence: CASSLVGGGRETQYF. The CDR3 nucleotides are TGCGCCAGCAGCTTGGTGGGAGGAGGAAGGGAGACCCAGTACTTC. The full variable domain, completed using reference TRBV5-1 and TRBJ2-5, is KAGVTQTPRYLIKTRGQQVTLSCSPISGHRSVSWYQQTPGQGLQFLFEYFSETQRNKGNFPGRFSGRQFSNSRSEMNVSTLELGDSALYLCASSLVGGGRETQYFGPGTRLLVL.

CDR3 in amino acids: CASTLGRAGVDEKLFF. The CDR3 coding sequence is TGTGCCAGCACCCTAGGTCGGGCGGGGGTAGATGAAAAACTGTTTTTT. V and J are TRBV28 and TRBJ1-4, with a weak D call TRBD1 (5 bases). Trimming removed 7 bases from V and 6 bases from J, with 21 bases in between. This CDR3 has 16 amino acids. Looked up from germline, CDR1 is MDHEN and CDR2 is SYDVKM.

The gene calls are TRBV27 and TRBJ1-5; 8 bases align to TRBD1. Trimming cost V 10 bases and J 7 bases; bases outside gene matches: 18. The germline CDR1 and CDR2 sequences are MNHEY and SMNVEV (reference sequence). This CDR3 contains 16 residues. Written as DNA, the CDR3 is TGTGCCAACACTAGGGAAAAGGCAGGGGGCAGGCAGCCCCAGCATTTT. Its protein is CANTREKAGGRQPQHF.

This clone came up once. The CDR3 DNA sequence: TGTGCCAGCCACGGGACTAGCGGGACCGAAAGCTCCTACAATGAGCAGTTCTTC. Its protein is CASHGTSGTESSYNEQFF. The chain is built from TRBV7-9 and TRBJ2-1; TRBD2 agrees at 13 bases. This CDR3 is 18 amino acids long. Germline loops: CDR1 SEHNR, CDR2 FQNEAQ (reference sequence). The ends lost 8 bases at V and 0 bases at J; junction bases unmatched: 10. Variable domain in full (rest from reference TRBV7-9 and TRBJ2-1): DTGVSQNPRHKITKRGQNVTFRCDPISEHNRLYWYRQTLGQGPEFLTYFQNEAQLEKSRLLSDRFSAERPKGSFSTLEIQRTEQGDSAMYLCASHGTSGTESSYNEQFFGPGTRLTVL.

The chain joins TRBV7-2 to TRBJ1-5; D is unclear. The CDR3 sequence is 13 residues long. V was clipped by 0 bases and J by 15 bases, with 15 bases between them. Germline CDR1 is SGHTA and CDR2 is FQGNSA. CDR3 loop: CASSLARDTPPHF. CDR3 in DNA: TGTGCCAGCAGCTTAGCCCGTGACACCCCGCCGCATTTT. The full variable domain, its missing parts supplied by reference TRBV7-2 and TRBJ1-5, is GAGVSQSPSNKVTEKGKDVELRCDPISGHTALYWYRQSLGQGLEFLIYFQGNSAPDKSGLPSDRFSAERTGGSVSTLTIQRTQQEDSAVYLCASSLARDTPPHFGDGTRLSIL.

This chain links TRBV18 with TRBJ2-5; maybe TRBD1 (6 bases). CDR1 is KGHSH, CDR2 LQKENI, per germline. The CDR3 consists of 14 residues. Trimming left V 3 bases short and J 2 bases short, with 10 bases between. CDR3 sequence: CASSPATGQETQYF. Here the CDR3 DNA reads TGTGCCAGCTCACCCGCGACAGGACAAGAGACCCAGTACTTC.

Only a few counts were recorded for this clone. This chain uses TRBV27 with TRBJ2-2; a possible D gene is TRBD2 (5 bases). This CDR3 contains 11 residues. Germline V gene sequence: CDR1 MNHEY, CDR2 SMNVEV (reference sequence). V lost 8 bases and J lost 7, with 8 bases in between. This chain's CDR3 is CASRGYGELFF. For the CDR3, the DNA is TGTGCCAGCCGAGGGTACGGGGAGCTGTTTTTT.

This clone was observed many times. The CDR3 region is CASSTGQYYGYTF. CDR3 coding DNA: TGTGCCAGCAGCACCGGACAGTACTATGGCTACACCTTC. This chain connects TRBV7-9 to TRBJ1-2, with a tentative D call TRBD1 (6 bases). The CDR3 has 13 residues. Trimming took 5 bases from V and 3 from J, leaving 10 bases between them. CDR1 is SEHNR, CDR2 FQNEAQ, per germline (reference sequence).

The chain carries TRBV19 and TRBJ2-2, with TRBD2 matching 10 bases. V dropped 7 bases and J dropped 3; count of bases not matched to a gene: 5. This CDR3 spans 15 amino acids. The germline gives CDR1 LNHDA, CDR2 SQIVND (reference sequence). CDR3 nucleotide sequence: TGTGCCAGTACTGGACTAGCGGATTACACCGGGGAGCTGTTTTTT. Residues: CASTGLADYTGELFF.

The chain links TRBV25-1 to TRBJ1-2, with 10 bases that match TRBD1. The CDR3 spans 14 residues. V trimming: 6 bases; J trimming: 6 bases; junction bases outside the gene matches: 7. Germline V CDR1 and CDR2: MGHDK, SYGVNS. The CDR3 coding sequence is TGTGCCAGCAGGGCTGAAGGACAGGGGGATGGCTACACCTTC. It encodes CASRAEGQGDGYTF.

The CDR3 region is CASSSQGSGNQPQHF. The CDR3 DNA is TGTGCCAGCAGCTCCCAGGGGAGCGGCAATCAGCCCCAGCATTTT. The chain is built from TRBV5-5 and TRBJ1-5, with D perhaps matching TRBD1 (6 bases). Germline CDR1 reads SGHKS; CDR2 reads YYEKEE (reference sequence). V dropped 3 bases and J dropped 2 bases, with 12 bases sitting between them. The CDR3 loop spans 15 amino acids.

This chain joins TRBV29-1 and TRBJ1-2, with D possibly being TRBD1 (6 bases). The length of the CDR3 is 15 residues. CDR1 SQVTM and CDR2 ANQGSEA come from the germline V gene. V was shortened by 0 bases and J by 1 base, with 12 bases between the two germline ends. CDR3 coding DNA: TGCAGCGTTGAAGATCCTCAGGGGTATAACTATGGCTACACCTTC. Protein product: CSVEDPQGYNYGYTF.

The rearrangement uses TRBV4-3 and TRBJ2-2; the D gene could be TRBD1 or TRBD2 (5 bases each). Trimming stripped 1 base from V and 8 bases from J, with 11 bases between. The CDR3 spans 14 residues. Germline-derived CDR1 and CDR2 are LGHNA and YSLEER. The CDR3 nucleotides are TGCGCCAGCAGCCAAGTTTTCAGGGAGGGGGAGCTGTTTTTT. Translated: CASSQVFREGELFF.

A note on this clone: The sample holds other DNA sequences that translate to the same CDR3. The rearrangement joins TRBV6-5 to TRBJ1-2; 8 bases are shared with TRBD1. V lost 6 bases, J lost 4 bases, and 4 bases stayed unmatched. Germline assignment: CDR1 MNHEY and CDR2 SVGAGI. This CDR3 region has 13 residues. The chain's CDR3 is CASRPGQAYGYTF. In DNA, the CDR3 is TGTGCCAGCAGACCGGGACAGGCCTATGGCTACACCTTC.

Points on this clone: The junction differs from germline at one of its ends, possibly a read error. The chain joins TRBV28 to TRBJ2-2; D gene unclear. The length of the CDR3 is 17 residues. CDR1 MDHEN and CDR2 SYDVKM come from the germline V gene. The CDR3 nucleotides read TGTGCCAGCAGTTTCTCCCCAAACAACGCGAAAACCGGGGAGCTGTTTTTT. This encodes CASSFSPNNAKTGELFF.

The chain recombines TRBV18 with TRBJ2-5; 10 nucleotides agree with TRBD1. Germline V gene lookup returns CDR1 KGHSH and CDR2 LQKENI. The trim removed 4 bases at V and 3 bases at J, leaving 2 bases unmatched. The CDR3 contains 14 residues. CDR3 sequence reads: CASSLGTGEETQYF. DNA for the CDR3: TGTGCCAGCTCACTCGGGACAGGGGAAGAGACCCAGTACTTC. The entire variable domain, with the rest obtained from reference TRBV18 and TRBJ2-5, is as follows: NAGVMQNPRHLVRRRGQEARLRCSPMKGHSHVYWYRQLPEEGLKFMVYLQKENIIDESGMPKERFSAEFPKEGPSILRIQQVVRGDSAAYFCASSLGTGEETQYFGPGTRLLVL.

The J gene is TRBJ2-5, the V gene TRBV19; 13 bases are a match to TRBD2. The germline CDR1 and CDR2 sequences are LNHDA and SQIVND (reference sequence). The CDR3 length is 16 residues. The junction had 7 bases not matched to a gene; V was cut back by 4 bases and J by 5 bases. The CDR3, as DNA: TGTGCCAGTAGTAAACGACTAGCGGGAGGACTGGAGACCCAGTACTTC. As protein: CASSKRLAGGLETQYF.